One T cell receptor (gamma chain) is described in this entry. One junction end does not reproduce the germline sequence, and a read error may be involved. With CATT, TCRdb re-called clones from the RT-PCR reads. The repertoire consists of some 1,800 gamma-chain clones, with roughly 20% occurring once and the leading ten covering more than 6.5%. Per germline, CDR1 EGSNGY and CDR2 YDSYNSKV. The length of the CDR3 is 16 residues. These data come from a study of gamma-delta T cells after stem cell transplantation. The sequence was obtained from a human donor. It is not recorded whose cells these are; they may come from a transplant donor. This chain joins TRGV2 and TRGJP2. Sample: gamma-delta T cells. The CDR3 is CATWDSRYSSDWIETF. The CDR3 bases are TGTGCCACCTGGGACTCGCGATATAGTAGTGATTGGATCGAGACGTTT.